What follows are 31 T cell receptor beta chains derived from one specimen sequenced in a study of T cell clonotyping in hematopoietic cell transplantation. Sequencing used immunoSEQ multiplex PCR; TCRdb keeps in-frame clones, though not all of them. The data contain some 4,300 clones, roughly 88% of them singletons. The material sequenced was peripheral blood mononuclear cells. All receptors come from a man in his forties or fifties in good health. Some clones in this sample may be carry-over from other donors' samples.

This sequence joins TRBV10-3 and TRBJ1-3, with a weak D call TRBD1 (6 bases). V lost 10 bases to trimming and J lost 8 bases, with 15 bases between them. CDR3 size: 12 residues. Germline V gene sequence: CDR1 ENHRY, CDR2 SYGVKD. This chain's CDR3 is CATEDSGDTIYF. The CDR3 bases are TGTGCCACGGAGGACAGTGGGGACACCATATATTTT.

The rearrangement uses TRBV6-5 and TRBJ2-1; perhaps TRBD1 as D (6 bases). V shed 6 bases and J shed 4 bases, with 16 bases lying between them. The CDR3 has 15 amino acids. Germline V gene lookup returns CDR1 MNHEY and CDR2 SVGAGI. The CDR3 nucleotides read TGTGCCAGCAGAAAAAGGGTACAGGGTTACAATGAGCAGTTCTTC. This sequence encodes CASRKRVQGYNEQFF.

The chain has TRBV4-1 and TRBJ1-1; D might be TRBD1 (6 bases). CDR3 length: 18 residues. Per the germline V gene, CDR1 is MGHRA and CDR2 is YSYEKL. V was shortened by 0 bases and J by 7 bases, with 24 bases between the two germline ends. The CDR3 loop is CASSQDLRGAGANGEAFF. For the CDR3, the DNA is TGCGCCAGCAGCCAAGATCTCCGGGGGGCAGGGGCAAACGGTGAAGCTTTCTTT.

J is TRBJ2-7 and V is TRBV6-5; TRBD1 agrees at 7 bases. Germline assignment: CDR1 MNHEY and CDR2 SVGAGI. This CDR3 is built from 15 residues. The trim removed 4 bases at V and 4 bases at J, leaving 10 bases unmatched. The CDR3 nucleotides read TGTGCCAGCAGTTCCTCTGACAGGGTAGGATACGAGCAGTACTTC. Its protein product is CASSSSDRVGYEQYF.

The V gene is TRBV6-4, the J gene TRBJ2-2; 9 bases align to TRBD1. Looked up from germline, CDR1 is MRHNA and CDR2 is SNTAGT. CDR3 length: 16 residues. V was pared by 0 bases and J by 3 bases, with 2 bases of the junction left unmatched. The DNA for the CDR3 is TGTGCCAGCAGTGACTCGTGGACAGGGGACACCGGGGAGCTGTTTTTT. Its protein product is CASSDSWTGDTGELFF.

The CDR3 DNA reads as TGTGCCAGCAGCTTAGCAGCTACTAGCGGCTACGAGCAGTACTTC. Translated, it gives CASSLAATSGYEQYF. The gene calls are TRBV7-2 and TRBJ2-7, with 8 positions matching TRBD2. The CDR3 contains 15 residues. Per the germline V gene, CDR1 is SGHTA and CDR2 is FQGNSA. V was clipped by 0 bases and J by 3 bases; unmatched bases: 4.

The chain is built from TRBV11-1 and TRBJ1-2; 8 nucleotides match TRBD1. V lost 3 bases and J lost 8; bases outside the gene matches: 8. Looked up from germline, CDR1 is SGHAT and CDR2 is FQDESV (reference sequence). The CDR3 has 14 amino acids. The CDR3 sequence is CASSFSGGNTGYTF. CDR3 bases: TGTGCCAGCAGCTTCTCAGGGGGCAATACAGGCTACACCTTC.

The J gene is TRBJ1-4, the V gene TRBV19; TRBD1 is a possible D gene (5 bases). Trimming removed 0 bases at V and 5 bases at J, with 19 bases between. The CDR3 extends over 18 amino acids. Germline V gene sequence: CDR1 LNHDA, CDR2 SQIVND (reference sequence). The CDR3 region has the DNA TGTGCCAGTAGTATAGAGCCCCTGGGGGACGGAAGAAATGAAAAACTGTTTTTT. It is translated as CASSIEPLGDGRNEKLFF.

The CDR3 region has the DNA TGTGCCAGCAGCTTAGCCCTAGCGTACGACACAGATACGCAGTATTTT. Translated, it gives CASSLALAYDTDTQYF. The genes are TRBV7-8 and TRBJ2-3; D may be TRBD2 (6 bases). The CDR3 totals 16 residues. CDR1 and CDR2 from the germline V gene are SGHVS and FQNEAQ. The germline V and J ends were trimmed by 0 bases and 2 bases, with 12 bases remaining between them.

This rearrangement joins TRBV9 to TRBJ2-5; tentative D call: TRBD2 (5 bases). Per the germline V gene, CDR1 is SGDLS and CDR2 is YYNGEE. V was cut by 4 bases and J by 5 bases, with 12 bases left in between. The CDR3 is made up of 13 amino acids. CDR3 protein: CASSRDLRETQYF. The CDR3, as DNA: TGTGCCAGCAGCCGGGATTTGAGGGAGACCCAGTACTTC.

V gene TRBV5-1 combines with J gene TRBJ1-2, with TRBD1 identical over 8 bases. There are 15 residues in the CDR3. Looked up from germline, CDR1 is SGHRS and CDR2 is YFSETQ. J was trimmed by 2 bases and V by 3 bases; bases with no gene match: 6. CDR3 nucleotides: TGCGCCAGCAGCTCGGCGGGACAGGTGAACTATGGCTACACCTTC. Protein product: CASSSAGQVNYGYTF.

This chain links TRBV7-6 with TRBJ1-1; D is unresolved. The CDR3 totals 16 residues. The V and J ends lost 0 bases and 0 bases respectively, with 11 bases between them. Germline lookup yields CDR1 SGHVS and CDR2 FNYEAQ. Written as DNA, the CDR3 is TGTGCCAGCAGCTTAGCGGCCACCCGATTGAACACTGAAGCTTTCTTT. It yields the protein CASSLAATRLNTEAFF.

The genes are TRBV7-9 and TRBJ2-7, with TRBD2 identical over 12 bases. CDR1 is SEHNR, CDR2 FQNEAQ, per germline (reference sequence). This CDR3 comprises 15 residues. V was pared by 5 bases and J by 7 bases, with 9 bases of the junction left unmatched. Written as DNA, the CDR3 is TGTGCCAGCAGCCCGTCGACTAGCGGGGGACGGGAGCAGTACTTC. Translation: CASSPSTSGGREQYF.

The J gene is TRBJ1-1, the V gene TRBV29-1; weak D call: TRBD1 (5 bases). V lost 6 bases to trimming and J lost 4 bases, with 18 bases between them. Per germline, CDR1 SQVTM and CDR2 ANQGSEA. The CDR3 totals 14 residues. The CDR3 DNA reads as TGCAGCGTAGACAAGGACCGAAGGGGCACTGAAGCTTTCTTT. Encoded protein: CSVDKDRRGTEAFF.

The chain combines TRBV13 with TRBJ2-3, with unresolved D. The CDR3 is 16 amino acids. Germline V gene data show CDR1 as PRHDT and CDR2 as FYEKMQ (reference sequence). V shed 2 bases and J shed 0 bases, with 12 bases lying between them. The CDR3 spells CASSLRSGASTDTQYF. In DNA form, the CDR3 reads TGTGCCAGCAGCTTAAGATCAGGAGCTAGCACAGATACGCAGTATTTT.

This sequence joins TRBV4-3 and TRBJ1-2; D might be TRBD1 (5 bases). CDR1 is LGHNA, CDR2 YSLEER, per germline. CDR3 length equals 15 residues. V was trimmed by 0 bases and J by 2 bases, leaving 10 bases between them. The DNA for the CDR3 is TGCGCCAGCAGCCAAGATGACAGACAAAACTATGGCTACACCTTC. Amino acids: CASSQDDRQNYGYTF.

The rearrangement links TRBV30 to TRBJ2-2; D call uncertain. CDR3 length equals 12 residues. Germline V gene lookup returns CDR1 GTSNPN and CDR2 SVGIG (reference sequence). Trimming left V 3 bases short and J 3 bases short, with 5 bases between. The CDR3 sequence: CAWRADTGELFF. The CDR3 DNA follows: TGTGCCTGGAGGGCGGACACCGGGGAGCTGTTTTTT.

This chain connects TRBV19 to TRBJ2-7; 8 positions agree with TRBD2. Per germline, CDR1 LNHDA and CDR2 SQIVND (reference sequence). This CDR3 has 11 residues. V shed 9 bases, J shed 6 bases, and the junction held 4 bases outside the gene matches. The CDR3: CASRREGEQYF. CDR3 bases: TGTGCCAGCCGTCGGGAGGGCGAGCAGTACTTC.

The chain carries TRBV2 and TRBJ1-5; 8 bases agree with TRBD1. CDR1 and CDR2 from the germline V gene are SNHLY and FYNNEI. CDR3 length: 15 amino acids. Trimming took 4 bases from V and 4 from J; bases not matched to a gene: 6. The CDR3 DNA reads TGTGCCAGCAGTGGTAGCCAGGGGGCGAATCAGCCCCAGCATTTT. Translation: CASSGSQGANQPQHF.

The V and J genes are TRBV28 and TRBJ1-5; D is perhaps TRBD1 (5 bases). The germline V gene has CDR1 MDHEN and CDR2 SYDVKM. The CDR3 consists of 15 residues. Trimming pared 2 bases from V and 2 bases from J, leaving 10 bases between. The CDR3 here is CASSLLIGGNQPQHF. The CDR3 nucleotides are TGTGCCAGCAGTTTACTCATAGGGGGCAATCAGCCCCAGCATTTT. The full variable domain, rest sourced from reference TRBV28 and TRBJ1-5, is DVKVTQSSRYLVKRTGEKVFLECVQDMDHENMFWYRQDPGLGLRLIYFSYDVKMKEKGDIPEGYSVSREKKERFSLILESASTNQTSMYLCASSLLIGGNQPQHFGDGTRLSIL.

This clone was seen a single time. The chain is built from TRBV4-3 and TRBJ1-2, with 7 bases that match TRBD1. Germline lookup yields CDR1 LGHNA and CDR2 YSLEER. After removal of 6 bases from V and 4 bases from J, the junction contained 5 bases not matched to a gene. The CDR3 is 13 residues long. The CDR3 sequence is CASRRDSSYGYTF. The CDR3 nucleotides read TGCGCCAGCAGACGGGACAGCAGCTATGGCTACACCTTC.

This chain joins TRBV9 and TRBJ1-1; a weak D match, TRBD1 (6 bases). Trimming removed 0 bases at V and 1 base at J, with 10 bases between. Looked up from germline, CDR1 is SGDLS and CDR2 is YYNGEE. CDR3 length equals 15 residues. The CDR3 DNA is TGTGCCAGCAGCGTAGCAGTACAGGGGAACACTGAAGCTTTCTTT. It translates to CASSVAVQGNTEAFF.

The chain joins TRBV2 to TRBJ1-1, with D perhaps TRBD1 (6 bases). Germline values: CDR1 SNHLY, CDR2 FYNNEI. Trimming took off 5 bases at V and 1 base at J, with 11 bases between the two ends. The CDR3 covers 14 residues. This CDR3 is CASSPGHRNTEAFF. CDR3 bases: TGTGCCAGCAGTCCGGGACATCGGAACACTGAAGCTTTCTTT.

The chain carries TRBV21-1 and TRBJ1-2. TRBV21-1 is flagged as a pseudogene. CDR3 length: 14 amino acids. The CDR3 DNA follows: TGTGCCAGCAGCATGGGGGGGGTCGGCTATGGCTACACCTTC. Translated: CASSMGGVGYGYTF.

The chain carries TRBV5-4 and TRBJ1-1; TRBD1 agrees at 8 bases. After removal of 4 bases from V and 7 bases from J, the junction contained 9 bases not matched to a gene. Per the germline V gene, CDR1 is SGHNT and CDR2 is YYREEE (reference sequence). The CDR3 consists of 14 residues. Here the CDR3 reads CASSGGTGSIEAFF. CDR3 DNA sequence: TGTGCCAGCAGCGGTGGGACAGGATCGATTGAAGCTTTCTTT.

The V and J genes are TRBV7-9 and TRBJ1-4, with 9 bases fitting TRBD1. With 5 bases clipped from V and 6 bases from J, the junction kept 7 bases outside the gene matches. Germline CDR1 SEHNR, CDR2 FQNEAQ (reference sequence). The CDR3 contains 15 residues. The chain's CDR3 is CASSPVTGGDEKLFF. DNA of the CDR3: TGTGCCAGCAGCCCCGTGACAGGGGGAGATGAAAAACTGTTTTTT.

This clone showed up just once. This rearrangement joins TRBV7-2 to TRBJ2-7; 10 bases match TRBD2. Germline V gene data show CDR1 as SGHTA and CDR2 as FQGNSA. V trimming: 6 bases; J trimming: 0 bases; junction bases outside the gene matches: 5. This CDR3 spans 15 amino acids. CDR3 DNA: TGTGCCAGCAGACTAGCGGGATCTACCTCCTACGAGCAGTACTTC. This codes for CASRLAGSTSYEQYF.

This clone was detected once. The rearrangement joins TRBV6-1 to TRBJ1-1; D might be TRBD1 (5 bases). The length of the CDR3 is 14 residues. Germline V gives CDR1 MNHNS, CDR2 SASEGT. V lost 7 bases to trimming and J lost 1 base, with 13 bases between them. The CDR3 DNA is TGTGCCAGCACTTCGGGGCGGGGGAACACTGAAGCTTTCTTT. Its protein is CASTSGRGNTEAFF.

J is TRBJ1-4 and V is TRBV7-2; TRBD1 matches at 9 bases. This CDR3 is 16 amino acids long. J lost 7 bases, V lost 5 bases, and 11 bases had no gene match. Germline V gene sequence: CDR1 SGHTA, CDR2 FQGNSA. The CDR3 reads CASSPGQGFASEKLFF. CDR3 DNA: TGTGCCAGCAGCCCGGGACAGGGATTCGCTTCTGAAAAACTGTTTTTT.

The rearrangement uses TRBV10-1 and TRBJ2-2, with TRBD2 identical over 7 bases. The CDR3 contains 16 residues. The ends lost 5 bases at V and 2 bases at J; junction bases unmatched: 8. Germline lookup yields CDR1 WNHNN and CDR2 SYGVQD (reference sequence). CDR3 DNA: TGCGCCAGCAGTCTCCGGACTAGTTTAAACACCGGGGAGCTGTTTTTT. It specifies CASSLRTSLNTGELFF.

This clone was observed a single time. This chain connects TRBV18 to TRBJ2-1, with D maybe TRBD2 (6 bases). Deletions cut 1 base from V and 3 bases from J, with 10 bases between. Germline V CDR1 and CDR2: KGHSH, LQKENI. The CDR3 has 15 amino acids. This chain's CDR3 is CASSPQRGDYNEQFF. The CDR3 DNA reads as TGTGCCAGCTCACCACAGCGCGGGGACTACAATGAGCAGTTCTTC.